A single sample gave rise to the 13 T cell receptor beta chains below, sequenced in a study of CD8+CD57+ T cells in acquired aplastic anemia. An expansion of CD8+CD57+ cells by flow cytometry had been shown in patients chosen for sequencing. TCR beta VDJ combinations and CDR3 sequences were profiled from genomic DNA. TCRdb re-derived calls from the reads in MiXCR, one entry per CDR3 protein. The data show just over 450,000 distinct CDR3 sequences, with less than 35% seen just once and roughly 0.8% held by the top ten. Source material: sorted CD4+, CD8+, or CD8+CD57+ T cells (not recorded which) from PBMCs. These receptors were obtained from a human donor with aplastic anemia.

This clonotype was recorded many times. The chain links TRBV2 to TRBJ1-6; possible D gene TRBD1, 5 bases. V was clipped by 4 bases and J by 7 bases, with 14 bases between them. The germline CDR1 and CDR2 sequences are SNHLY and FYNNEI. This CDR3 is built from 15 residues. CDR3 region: CASSARQGDNSPLHF. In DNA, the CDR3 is TGTGCCAGCAGTGCTCGGCAGGGAGACAATTCACCCCTCCACTTT.

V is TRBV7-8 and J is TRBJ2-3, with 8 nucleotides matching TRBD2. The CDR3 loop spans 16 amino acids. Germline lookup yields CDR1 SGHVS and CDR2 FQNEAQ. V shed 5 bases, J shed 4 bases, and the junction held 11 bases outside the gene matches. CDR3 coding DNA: TGTGCCAGCAGCCAAGTCGCCAGCGGGAGCTCAGATACGCAGTATTTT. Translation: CASSQVASGSSDTQYF.

The CDR3 sequence: CSASGRPLNTEAFF. In DNA form, the CDR3 reads TGCAGTGCTAGTGGCAGACCCCTGAACACTGAAGCTTTCTTT. The rearrangement uses TRBV20-1 and TRBJ1-1; no firm D call. V was shortened by 3 bases and J by 0 bases, with 11 bases between the two germline ends. The CDR3 has 14 residues. Germline CDR1 DFQATT, CDR2 SNEGSKA (reference sequence).

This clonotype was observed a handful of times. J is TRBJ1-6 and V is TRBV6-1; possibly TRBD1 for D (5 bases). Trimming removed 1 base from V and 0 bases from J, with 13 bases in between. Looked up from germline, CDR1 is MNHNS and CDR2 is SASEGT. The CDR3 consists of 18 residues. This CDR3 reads CASSEVIQGSSYNSPLHF. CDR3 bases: TGTGCCAGCAGTGAAGTCATTCAGGGAAGCTCCTATAATTCACCCCTCCACTTT.

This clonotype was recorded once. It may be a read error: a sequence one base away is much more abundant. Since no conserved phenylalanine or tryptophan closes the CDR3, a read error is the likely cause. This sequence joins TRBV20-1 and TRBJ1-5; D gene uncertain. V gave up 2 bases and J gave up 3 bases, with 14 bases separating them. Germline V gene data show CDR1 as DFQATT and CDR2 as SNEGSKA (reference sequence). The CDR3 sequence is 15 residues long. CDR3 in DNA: TGCAGTGCTAGACTCAAGATAGACGCCAATCAGCCCCAGCATTCT. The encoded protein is CSARLKIDANQPQHS.

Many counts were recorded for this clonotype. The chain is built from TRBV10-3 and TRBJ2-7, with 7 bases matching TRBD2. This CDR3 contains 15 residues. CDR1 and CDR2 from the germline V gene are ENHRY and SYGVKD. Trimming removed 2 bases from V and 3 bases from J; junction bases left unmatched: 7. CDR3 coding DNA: TGTGCCATCAGTGAGGCTCCGGCGGGGGACTACGAGCAGTACTTC. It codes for CAISEAPAGDYEQYF.

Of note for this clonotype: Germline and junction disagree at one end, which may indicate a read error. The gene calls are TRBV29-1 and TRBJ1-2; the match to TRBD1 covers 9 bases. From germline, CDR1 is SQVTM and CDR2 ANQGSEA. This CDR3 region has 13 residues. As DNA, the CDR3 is TGCAACGTTGATGACAGGGGGAACTATGGCTACACCTTC. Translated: CNVDDRGNYGYTF.

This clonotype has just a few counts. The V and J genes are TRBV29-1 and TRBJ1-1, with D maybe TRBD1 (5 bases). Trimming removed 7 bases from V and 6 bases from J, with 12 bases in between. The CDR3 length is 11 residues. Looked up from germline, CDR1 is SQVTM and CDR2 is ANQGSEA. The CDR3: CSDFRGSEAFF. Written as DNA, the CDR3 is TGCAGCGACTTCCGGGGGTCTGAAGCTTTCTTT.

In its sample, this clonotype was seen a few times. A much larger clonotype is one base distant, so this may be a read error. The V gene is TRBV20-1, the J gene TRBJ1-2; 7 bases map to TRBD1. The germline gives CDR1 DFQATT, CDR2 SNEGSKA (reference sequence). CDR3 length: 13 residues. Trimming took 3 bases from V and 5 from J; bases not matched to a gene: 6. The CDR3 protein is CSARTGTAYGYTF. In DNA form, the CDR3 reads TGCAGTGCTAGGACCGGGACAGCTTATGGCTACACCTTC.

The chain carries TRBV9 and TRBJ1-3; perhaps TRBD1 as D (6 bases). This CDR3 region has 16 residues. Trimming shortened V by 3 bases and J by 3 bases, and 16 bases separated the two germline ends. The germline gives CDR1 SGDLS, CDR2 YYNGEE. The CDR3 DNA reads TGTGCCAGCAGCGGAGGGGGGGGGTTGGTTGGAAACACCATATATTTT. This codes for CASSGGGGLVGNTIYF.

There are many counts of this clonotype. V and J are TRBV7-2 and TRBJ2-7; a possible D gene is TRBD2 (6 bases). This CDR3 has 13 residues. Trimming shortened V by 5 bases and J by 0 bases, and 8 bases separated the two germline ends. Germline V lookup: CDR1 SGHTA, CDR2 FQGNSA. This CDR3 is CASSGLSSYEQYF. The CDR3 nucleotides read TGTGCCAGCAGCGGACTAAGCTCCTACGAGCAGTACTTC.

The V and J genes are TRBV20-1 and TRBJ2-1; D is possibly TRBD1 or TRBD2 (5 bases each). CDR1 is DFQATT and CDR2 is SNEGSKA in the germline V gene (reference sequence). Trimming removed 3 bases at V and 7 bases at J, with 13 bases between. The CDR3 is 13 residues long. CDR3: CSASRDVVNEQFF. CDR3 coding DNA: TGCAGTGCTAGCAGGGACGTAGTGAATGAGCAGTTCTTC.

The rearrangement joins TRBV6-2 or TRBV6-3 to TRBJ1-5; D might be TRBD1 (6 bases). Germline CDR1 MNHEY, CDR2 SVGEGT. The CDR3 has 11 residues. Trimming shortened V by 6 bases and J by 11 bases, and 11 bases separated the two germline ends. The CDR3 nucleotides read TGTGCCAGCAGCGAAAGGGGGTCCCAGCATTTT. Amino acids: CASSERGSQHF.